The entry below gives a single T cell receptor (beta chain) sequence along with its context. Its antigen is unknown. The data stem from a study of cytomegalovirus exposure and HLA in healthy donors. Study-wide context: Assignment to the Caucasian-associated ancestry cluster applied to around 76% of the approximately 400 genotyped donors.

General study findings and limits: By HLA locus, TCR association rates varied in a later analysis, with DRB1 showing the most and HLA-C the fewest.

The primer mix had 60 Vbeta and 13 Jbeta primers. Profiling relied on immunoSEQ multiplex PCR, and the TCRdb table lists in-frame clones only, not all of them. Of some 110,000 clones listed, just over 70% are singletons. The sequence was collected from a boy aged 10-17 years in good health and CMV-seronegative. The sequenced sample was PBMCs.

The CDR3 here is CASSQDIRQENTEAFF. CDR3 in DNA: TGTGCCAGCAGCCAAGATATTCGACAGGAGAACACTGAAGCTTTCTTT. The V and J genes are TRBV4-2 and TRBJ1-1; maybe TRBD1 (6 bases). The germline gives CDR1 LGHNA, CDR2 YNFKEQ. The CDR3 consists of 16 residues. Trimming took off 0 bases at V and 1 base at J, with 12 bases between the two ends.